Given below is one T cell receptor (beta chain) in context. The target antigen is unknown. Investigators merged groups given second doses at roughly 4 or roughly 12 weeks. The data originate from a study of T cell responses to AZD1222 COVID-19 vaccine. Whole-study findings and limits: The study identified only six AZD1222 recipients as seropositive at baseline. Repertoire samples came only from after the peak T cell response. Vaccine-related CD4 TCRs covered spike, predominating at 160-218 and 743-854.

Profiling relied on immunoSEQ multiplex PCR, and the TCRdb table lists in-frame clones only, not all of them. This table has 45,000 or so clones, 80% to 90% appearing once. The TCR sequence derives from an adult who received the AZD1222 COVID-19 vaccine. Material: peripheral blood, obtained 28 days after the second AZD1222 dose.

The CDR3 DNA sequence: TGTGCCAGCAGCCTCGGGACTAGCGGCTACAATGAGCAGTTCTTC. Its translation: CASSLGTSGYNEQFF. J is TRBJ2-1 and V is TRBV7-3, with 11 nucleotides matching TRBD2. After removal of 5 bases from V and 3 bases from J, the junction contained 3 bases not matched to a gene. Germline lookup yields CDR1 SGHTA and CDR2 FQGTGA. The CDR3 spans 15 residues.